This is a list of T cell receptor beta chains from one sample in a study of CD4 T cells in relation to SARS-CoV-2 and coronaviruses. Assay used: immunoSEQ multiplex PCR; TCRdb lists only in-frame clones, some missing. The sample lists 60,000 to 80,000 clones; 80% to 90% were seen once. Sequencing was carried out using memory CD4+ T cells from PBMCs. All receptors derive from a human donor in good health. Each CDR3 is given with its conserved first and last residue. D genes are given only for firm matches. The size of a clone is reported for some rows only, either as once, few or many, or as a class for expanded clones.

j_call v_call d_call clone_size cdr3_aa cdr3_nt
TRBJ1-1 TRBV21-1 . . CASSKPQGRGYTEAFF TGTGCCAGCAGCAAACCCCAGGGGAGGGGCTACACTGAAGCTTTCTTT
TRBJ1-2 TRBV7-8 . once CASSLSRGDNYGYTF TGTGCCAGCAGCTTGTCCAGGGGTGATAACTATGGCTACACCTTC
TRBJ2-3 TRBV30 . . CAWTAGWGDTQYF TGTGCCTGGACGGCGGGGTGGGGAGATACGCAGTATTTT
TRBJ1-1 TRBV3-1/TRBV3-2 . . CASSQGALNTEAFF TGTGCCAGCAGCCAAGGGGCATTGAACACTGAAGCTTTCTTT
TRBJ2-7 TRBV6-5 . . CASRWGHEQYF TGTGCCAGCCGATGGGGCCACGAGCAGTACTTC
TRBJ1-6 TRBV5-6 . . CASSFGFGGGSPLHF TGTGCCAGCAGCTTTGGCTTTGGGGGTGGCTCACCCCTCCACTTT
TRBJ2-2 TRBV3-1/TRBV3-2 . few CASSQVTGELFF TGTGCCAGCAGCCAAGTCACCGGGGAGCTGTTTTTT
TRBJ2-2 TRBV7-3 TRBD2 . CASSTRDGGFGGELFF TGTGCCAGCAGCACACGGGACGGGGGGTTTGGCGGGGAGCTGTTTTTT
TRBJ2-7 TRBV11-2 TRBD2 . CASRRAGGYEQYF TGTGCCAGCAGGCGGGCGGGGGGTTACGAGCAGTACTTC
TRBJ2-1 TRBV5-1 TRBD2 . CASSLVAGVDEQFF TGCGCCAGCAGCTTAGTAGCGGGAGTCGATGAGCAGTTCTTC
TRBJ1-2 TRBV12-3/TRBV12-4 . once CASSLQGPDGYTF TGTGCCAGCAGTTTACAGGGGCCAGATGGCTACACCTTC
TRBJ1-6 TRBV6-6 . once CASSSSPDSPLHF TGTGCCAGCAGTTCCAGCCCTGATTCACCCCTCCACTTT
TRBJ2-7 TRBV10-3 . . CAISDSSYEQYF TGTGCCATCAGTGATTCCTCCTACGAGCAGTACTTC
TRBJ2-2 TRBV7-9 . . CASSLEVNTGELFF TGTGCCAGCAGCTTGGAGGTTAACACCGGGGAGCTGTTTTTT
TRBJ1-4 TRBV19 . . CASSIDRREKLFF TGTGCCAGTAGTATAGATCGGAGAGAAAAACTGTTTTTT
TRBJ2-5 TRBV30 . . CAWSAGLQETQYF TGTGCCTGGAGCGCAGGGTTACAAGAGACCCAGTACTTC
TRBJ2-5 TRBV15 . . CATSRGRRHSQETQYF TGTGCCACCAGCAGAGGACGCAGACATTCCCAAGAGACCCAGTACTTC
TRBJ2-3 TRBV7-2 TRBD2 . CASKVERGADTQYF TGTGCCAGCAAGGTCGAGCGGGGGGCAGATACGCAGTATTTT
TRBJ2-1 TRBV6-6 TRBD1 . CASSGGYNEQFF TGTGCCAGCTCAGGGGGATACAATGAGCAGTTCTTC
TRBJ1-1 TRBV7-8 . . CASSLVRSGFRRDTEAFF TGTGCCAGCAGCTTAGTCCGGTCAGGGTTTCGGCGTGACACTGAAGCTTTCTTT
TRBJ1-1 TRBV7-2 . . CASRKGVETEAFF TGTGCCAGCAGGAAGGGGGTTGAGACTGAAGCTTTCTTT
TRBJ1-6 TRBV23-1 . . CASSLGATGSYNSPLHF TGCGCCAGCAGTCTAGGTGCCACTGGCTCCTATAATTCACCCCTCCACTTT
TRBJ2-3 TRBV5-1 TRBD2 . CASSLGWGLAGTSTDTQYF TGCGCCAGCAGCCTGGGATGGGGACTAGCGGGGACTAGCACAGATACGCAGTATTTT
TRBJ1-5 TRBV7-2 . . CASSLELGGVSNQPQHF TGTGCCAGCAGCTTAGAATTGGGAGGGGTTAGCAATCAGCCCCAGCATTTT
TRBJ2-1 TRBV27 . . CASSFEVSGTYNEQFF TGTGCCAGCAGTTTTGAGGTTAGCGGCACCTACAATGAGCAGTTCTTC
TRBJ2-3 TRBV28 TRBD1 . CASSLAWDSADTQYF TGTGCCAGCAGCTTAGCTTGGGACAGTGCAGATACGCAGTATTTT
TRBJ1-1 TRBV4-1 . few CASSQASMLSDPEAFF TGCGCCAGCAGCCAAGCATCCATGCTATCGGATCCTGAAGCTTTCTTT
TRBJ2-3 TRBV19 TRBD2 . CASSGVFSGGTDTQYF TGTGCCAGTAGTGGAGTATTTAGCGGGGGCACAGATACGCAGTATTTT
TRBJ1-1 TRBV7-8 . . CASSPIRGTEAFF TGTGCCAGCAGCCCCATTCGAGGAACTGAAGCTTTCTTT
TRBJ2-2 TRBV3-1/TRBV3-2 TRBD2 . CASSQEGLAENTGELFF TGTGCCAGCAGCCAAGAGGGACTAGCGGAGAACACCGGGGAGCTGTTTTTT
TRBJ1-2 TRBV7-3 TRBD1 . CASSPQGGGAYGYTF TGTGCCAGCAGCCCCCAAGGGGGCGGGGCCTATGGCTACACCTTC
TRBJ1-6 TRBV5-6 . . CASSLDWVRNSPLHF TGTGCCAGCAGCTTGGATTGGGTGAGGAATTCACCCCTCCACTTT
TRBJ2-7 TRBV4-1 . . CASSQVGFQGEQYF TGCGCCAGCAGCCAAGTTGGGTTCCAGGGCGAGCAGTACTTC
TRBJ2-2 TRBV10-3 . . CAISDTENTGELFF TGTGCCATCAGTGATACAGAGAACACCGGGGAGCTGTTTTTT
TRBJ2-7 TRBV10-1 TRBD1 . CASSAPGTGTYEQYF TGCGCCAGCAGCGCACCAGGGACAGGAACCTACGAGCAGTACTTC
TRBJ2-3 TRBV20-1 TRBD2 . CSASPGLGDTGDTQYF TGCAGTGCTAGTCCGGGACTAGGAGACACGGGGGATACGCAGTATTTT
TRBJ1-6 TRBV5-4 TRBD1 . CASSPLPDRVRNSPLHF TGTGCCAGCAGCCCGCTTCCGGACAGGGTCCGCAATTCACCCCTCCACTTT
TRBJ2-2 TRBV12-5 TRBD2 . CASGRESGGIRTGELFF TGTGCTAGTGGCAGGGAAAGCGGGGGGATAAGGACCGGGGAGCTGTTTTTT
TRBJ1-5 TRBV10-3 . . CAISESGNQPQHF TGTGCCATCAGTGAGTCGGGCAATCAGCCCCAGCATTTT